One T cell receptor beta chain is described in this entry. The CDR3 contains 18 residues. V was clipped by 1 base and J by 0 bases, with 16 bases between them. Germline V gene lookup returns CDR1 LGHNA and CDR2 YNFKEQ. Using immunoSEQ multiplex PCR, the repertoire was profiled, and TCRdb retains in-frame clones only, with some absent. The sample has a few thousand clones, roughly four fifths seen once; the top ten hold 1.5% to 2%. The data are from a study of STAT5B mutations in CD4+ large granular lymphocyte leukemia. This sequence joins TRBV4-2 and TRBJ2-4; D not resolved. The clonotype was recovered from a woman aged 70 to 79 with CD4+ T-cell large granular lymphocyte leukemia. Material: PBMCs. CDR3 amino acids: CASSQVLRGRSAKNIQYF. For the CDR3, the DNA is TGTGCCAGCAGCCAAGTTTTACGTGGACGGTCAGCCAAAAACATTCAGTACTTC.